This is a list of T cell receptor beta chains from one sample in a study of blood T cell repertoires in COVID-19. Clones were read by immunoSEQ multiplex PCR, and TCRdb kept only the in-frame ones, dropping some. The table has about 210,000 clones, roughly four fifths seen once. The sample taken for sequencing was peripheral blood. Source of these receptors: a woman in her thirties or forties with acute or convalescent COVID-19. Each CDR3 is given with its conserved first and last residue. Fields, in order: D gene, clone size, J gene, V gene, CDR3 protein, CDR3 DNA. D genes are given only for firm matches. A row's size may be missing; if present it is once, few, many or a size class.

NA NA TRBJ1-2 TRBV11-2 CASSLSQGSIYGYTF TGTGCCAGCAGCTTATCGCAGGGTAGTATCTATGGCTACACCTTC
TRBD2 few TRBJ2-1 TRBV13 CASSYGAGGSYNEQFF TGTGCCAGCAGCTACGGAGCGGGAGGATCCTACAATGAGCAGTTCTTC
NA few TRBJ1-3 TRBV4-1 CASSQANLGGSGNTIYF TGCGCCAGCAGCCAAGCGAATTTAGGAGGGAGTGGAAACACCATATATTTT
TRBD2 NA TRBJ2-3 TRBV4-1 CASKRAGGGPDTQYF TGCGCCAGCAAACGAGCTGGCGGGGGGCCAGATACGCAGTATTTT
TRBD1 NA TRBJ1-3 TRBV7-8 CASSFSGTGGNTIYF TGTGCCAGCAGCTTTTCCGGGACAGGGGGAAACACCATATATTTT
NA NA TRBJ2-2 TRBV5-4 CASKTSGSTGELFF TGTGCCAGCAAAACCTCAGGGTCAACCGGGGAGCTGTTTTTT
NA few TRBJ2-3 TRBV6-4 CASSDSGADTQYF TGTGCCAGCAGTGACTCCGGGGCAGATACGCAGTATTTT
NA NA TRBJ2-7 TRBV7-2 CASSLGSGFSYEQYF TGTGCCAGCAGCTTAGGGAGCGGATTCTCCTACGAGCAGTACTTC
TRBD2 NA TRBJ2-1 TRBV4-1 CASSQVPSSGTYNEQFF TGCGCCAGCAGCCAAGTTCCTTCTAGCGGCACCTACAATGAGCAGTTCTTC
NA NA TRBJ2-1 TRBV6-5 CASSRVNEQFF TGTGCCAGCAGTCGGGTGAATGAGCAGTTCTTC
TRBD1 NA TRBJ2-7 TRBV5-6 CASSPDRVEKQYF TGTGCCAGCAGCCCGGACAGGGTAGAAAAGCAGTACTTC
NA NA TRBJ1-1 TRBV6-5 CASSYLAHTEAFF TGTGCCAGCAGTTACCTGGCCCACACTGAAGCTTTCTTT
TRBD2 NA TRBJ2-3 TRBV19 CASSIGGGPYDTQYF TGTGCCAGTAGTATAGGGGGGGGACCCTACGATACGCAGTATTTT
NA NA TRBJ1-2 TRBV27 CASGRGNYGYTF TGTGCCAGCGGGCGGGGTAACTATGGCTACACCTTC
TRBD2 once TRBJ2-2 TRBV5-6 CASSPGLAGVGRWELFF TGTGCCAGCAGCCCGGGACTAGCGGGAGTAGGACGGTGGGAGCTGTTTTTT
NA NA TRBJ1-1 TRBV19 CASKGAGFVTEAFF TGTGCCAGTAAAGGGGCAGGGTTTGTGACTGAAGCTTTCTTT
NA NA TRBJ1-5 TRBV27 CASREVSWGTSNQPQHF TGTGCCAGCCGGGAGGTGAGTTGGGGGACAAGCAATCAGCCCCAGCATTTT
NA NA TRBJ1-5 TRBV4-1 CASSHITLGASQPQHF TGCGCCAGCAGCCACATAACGTTGGGGGCAAGCCAGCCCCAGCATTTT
TRBD1 few TRBJ2-7 TRBV25-1 CASRRQGFSLAPIYEQYF TGTGCCAGCAGGAGACAGGGTTTTTCGCTAGCCCCTATTTACGAGCAGTACTTC
NA few TRBJ1-3 TRBV15 CATSRDRSSGNTIYF TGTGCCACCAGCAGGGACAGATCCTCTGGAAACACCATATATTTT
NA once TRBJ1-1 TRBV5-1 CASSYGQSNTEAFF TGCGCCAGCAGCTACGGACAGTCGAACACTGAAGCTTTCTTT
NA once TRBJ1-2 TRBV5-1 CASSLLDSYGYTF TGCGCCAGCAGCTTGTTGGACAGCTATGGCTACACCTTC
TRBD1 NA TRBJ1-6 TRBV9 CASSVGDRELFHSPLHF TGTGCCAGCAGCGTAGGGGACAGGGAACTATTCCATTCACCCCTCCACTTT
NA NA TRBJ1-5 TRBV15 CATSRDLGQPQHF TGTGCCACCAGCAGAGATCTAGGTCAGCCCCAGCATTTT
NA NA TRBJ2-1 TRBV11-3 CASSLVSVSSYNEQFF TGTGCCAGCAGCTTAGTGAGCGTGAGCTCCTACAATGAGCAGTTCTTC
TRBD1 NA TRBJ2-7 TRBV29-1 CSVGRDRGSEQYF TGCAGCGTTGGGCGGGACAGGGGTTCCGAGCAGTACTTC
NA NA TRBJ2-7 TRBV27 CASSLGDGEQYF TGTGCCAGCAGTTTAGGAGATGGCGAGCAGTACTTC
NA NA TRBJ2-1 TRBV27 CASTQIEGAEQFF TGTGCCAGCACCCAGATTGAAGGGGCCGAGCAGTTCTTC
TRBD2 NA TRBJ2-2 TRBV19 CASSRGLAGPTNTGELFF TGTGCCAGTAGTAGAGGACTAGCGGGACCTACGAACACCGGGGAGCTGTTTTTT
NA NA TRBJ2-1 TRBV30 CAVLIRGSSYNEQFF TGTGCCGTACTAATCAGGGGAAGCTCCTACAATGAGCAGTTCTTC
NA NA TRBJ2-3 TRBV12-3/TRBV12-4 CASSFGPDTQYF TGTGCCAGCAGTTTTGGGCCTGATACGCAGTATTTT
TRBD1 NA TRBJ1-2 TRBV5-4 CASSLEGGRQGDHGYTF TGTGCCAGCAGCTTGGAAGGGGGGAGACAGGGGGATCATGGCTACACCTTC
NA NA TRBJ1-2 TRBV7-6 CASSLDGSPAAGYTF TGTGCCAGCAGCTTAGATGGCAGCCCCGCGGCGGGCTACACCTTC
TRBD1 NA TRBJ1-5 TRBV15 CATSGDSNSNQPQHF TGTGCCACCAGTGGGGACAGCAATAGCAATCAGCCCCAGCATTTT
TRBD1 NA TRBJ1-1 TRBV28 CASSPRGRGSVKTEAFF TGTGCCAGCAGTCCCAGGGGGCGGGGGAGCGTCAAAACTGAAGCTTTCTTT
NA NA TRBJ1-1 TRBV30 CAWRRGEAFF TGTGCCTGGCGTAGGGGTGAAGCTTTCTTT
TRBD1 NA TRBJ1-3 TRBV9 CASRGDSSGNTIYF TGTGCCAGCAGAGGGGACAGCTCTGGAAACACCATATATTTT
TRBD1 NA TRBJ1-4 TRBV7-8 CASSFGQGRLVEKLFF TGTGCCAGCAGCTTCGGACAGGGGAGGTTGGTTGAAAAACTGTTTTTT
NA NA TRBJ2-1 TRBV30 CAWSADWSSYNEQFF TGTGCCTGGAGTGCGGACTGGAGCTCCTACAATGAGCAGTTCTTC
NA NA TRBJ1-1 TRBV12-3/TRBV12-4 CASSLSPNTEAFF TGTGCCAGCAGTCTATCTCCGAACACTGAAGCTTTCTTT
TRBD1 NA TRBJ1-1 TRBV6-5 CASSLRQGVIEAFF TGTGCCAGCAGCCTCAGACAGGGGGTAATTGAAGCTTTCTTT
NA few TRBJ2-3 TRBV3-1/TRBV3-2 CASSPGLITDTQYF TGTGCCAGCAGCCCCGGACTTATCACAGATACGCAGTATTTT
TRBD2 NA TRBJ2-7 TRBV5-6 CASSHGTSASYEQYF TGTGCCAGCAGCCACGGGACTAGCGCCTCCTACGAGCAGTACTTC
TRBD2 NA TRBJ2-5 TRBV24-1 CATSGLAGVQETQYF TGTGCCACCAGTGGCCTAGCGGGGGTCCAAGAGACCCAGTACTTC
TRBD2 NA TRBJ2-3 TRBV5-1 CASSLEASGPGTDTQYF TGCGCCAGCAGCTTGGAGGCTAGCGGACCGGGCACAGATACGCAGTATTTT
TRBD2 NA TRBJ2-1 TRBV19 CASSGLAGGYEQFF TGTGCCAGTAGCGGACTAGCGGGGGGGTATGAGCAGTTCTTC
TRBD1 NA TRBJ1-5 TRBV2 CASSEDRNQPQHF TGTGCCAGCAGTGAGGACAGGAATCAGCCCCAGCATTTT
TRBD2 NA TRBJ2-3 TRBV5-1 CASGRAGGRPRADTQYF TGCGCCAGCGGCCGGGCGGGAGGGCGCCCGCGCGCAGATACGCAGTATTTT
TRBD1 NA TRBJ2-3 TRBV24-1 CATSEAGQGAGDTQYF TGTGCCACCAGTGAGGCGGGACAGGGGGCAGGAGATACGCAGTATTTT
TRBD1 NA TRBJ1-2 TRBV3-1/TRBV3-2 CASSHLRGQRYGYTF TGTGCCAGCAGCCACTTAAGGGGGCAGAGATATGGCTACACCTTC
NA NA TRBJ2-3 TRBV7-2 CASSFALEGTQYF TGTGCCAGCAGCTTTGCCCTGGAGGGTACGCAGTATTTT
NA NA TRBJ1-4 TRBV15 CATQTGTTNEKLFF TGTGCCACCCAGACAGGTACAACTAATGAAAAACTGTTTTTT
TRBD1 NA TRBJ2-4 TRBV18 CASSTGLKNIQYF TGTGCCAGCTCGACAGGGCTTAAAAACATTCAGTACTTC
NA NA TRBJ2-3 TRBV19 CASSNNRRSTDTQYF TGTGCCAGTAGTAACAACAGGCGGAGCACAGATACGCAGTATTTT
NA NA TRBJ2-1 TRBV6-5 CASSYSRVNEQFF TGTGCCAGCAGTTACAGCAGGGTCAATGAGCAGTTCTTC
TRBD1 NA TRBJ1-4 TRBV5-1 CASSGGTGDEKLFF TGCGCCAGCAGTGGCGGGACAGGGGATGAAAAACTGTTTTTT
TRBD2 NA TRBJ2-3 TRBV7-7 CASSPRRGGTDTQYF TGTGCCAGCAGCCCGCGGCGGGGGGGCACAGATACGCAGTATTTT